This T cell receptor (beta chain) is from a study of T cell responses to AZD1222 COVID-19 vaccine. Whole-study results and caveats: Among AZD1222 vaccinees, only six or seven were seropositive at baseline. Sampling captured repertoires only after the peak T cell response.

The CDR3 is 14 amino acids. The germline CDR1 and CDR2 sequences are MNHEY and SVGAGI. J lost 6 bases, V lost 6 bases, and 8 bases had no gene match. Repertoires were generated with immunoSEQ multiplex PCR, while TCRdb's copy carries only in-frame clones and drops some. The sample has 100,000 to 120,000 clones, 85% to 95% seen once. This clone has only one observation. Its specificity is not known. Sequences were derived from peripheral blood, sampled on day 0 of AZD1222 vaccination. This clonotype originated in an adult in good health. The J gene is TRBJ1-2, the V gene TRBV6-5; 9 positions match TRBD1. This CDR3 reads CASRGGQGRNGYTF. Written as DNA, the CDR3 is TGTGCCAGCAGGGGGGGACAGGGTAGGAATGGCTACACCTTC.